This is a list of T cell receptor beta chains from one sample in a study of shared clonotypes between healthy human individuals. Sequencing used immunoSEQ multiplex PCR; TCRdb keeps in-frame clones, though not all of them. Found here are nearly 2 million clones, approximately 94% of them singletons; the top ten hold around 1.2%. The specimen was naive CD8+ T cells sorted from blood. Receptors originate from a man younger than 35 in good health. The conserved cysteine and the conserved F or W are not part of the CDR3 here. The D gene is left open where the match is weak.

>TRBV7-9|10|.|TRBJ1-5
ASSWPDQPQH
>TRBV6-5|12|.|TRBJ2-1
ASRRFSGDGEQF
>TRBV28|12|.|TRBJ1-3
ASSFEGDGNTIY
>TRBV2|11|TRBD1|TRBJ1-2
ASSGTGGYGYT
>TRBV27|14|.|TRBJ1-2
ASSLSPGRTYYGYT
>TRBV4-1|11|.|TRBJ2-2
ASSQAIGGELF
>TRBV27|12|.|TRBJ2-3
ASSWANPLDTQY
>TRBV28|12|.|TRBJ2-3
ASSLDRRGDTQY
>TRBV11-2|15|TRBD2|TRBJ2-5
ASSRPSGGAFQETQY
>TRBV30|13|TRBD2|TRBJ2-7
AWSGAASGAYEQY
>TRBV11-2|13|.|TRBJ2-5
ASSLTYRVQETQY
>TRBV5-1|12|TRBD1|TRBJ2-7
ASSLGTGGYEQY
>TRBV7-6|13|.|TRBJ2-6
ASSLESSGANVLT
>TRBV19|12|.|TRBJ1-6
ASSPAGPGSPLH
>TRBV28|13|.|TRBJ1-5
ASSLQGSSNQPQH
>TRBV4-1|13|.|TRBJ2-7
ASAWRFDGSYEQY
>TRBV4-1|15|.|TRBJ2-1
ASSQERDNPAYNEQF
>TRBV6-5|13|.|TRBJ1-1
ASSYSILGNTEAF
>TRBV6-6|14|TRBD2|TRBJ2-1
ASSSSGGLDYNEQF
>TRBV9|13|TRBD1|TRBJ1-4
ASSVGQGSREKLF
>TRBV5-3|12|.|TRBJ1-1
ARSPRQGNTEAF
>TRBV6-1|14|.|TRBJ1-6
ASSGPLGGLDSPLH
>TRBV7-8|11|TRBD1|TRBJ2-7
ASSLGTGYEQY
>TRBV7-9|9|.|TRBJ2-1
ASSSPDEQF
>TRBV9|10|.|TRBJ2-1
ASSADSNEQF
>TRBV9|11|.|TRBJ2-7
ASSRGLPEEQY
>TRBV2|11|.|TRBJ2-7
ASSDTRLYEQY
>TRBV15|11|.|TRBJ2-5
ATSFSSHETQY
>TRBV28|16|.|TRBJ2-5
ASSFGEGELAWRETQY
>TRBV10-3|11|.|TRBJ2-5
AISGDLEETQY
>TRBV7-6|11|TRBD1|TRBJ2-7
ASSLGTGYEQY
>TRBV29-1|14|TRBD2|TRBJ2-5
SVQTSGTWYQETQY
>TRBV6-5|11|.|TRBJ1-5
ASSPGSNQPQH
>TRBV2|10|.|TRBJ1-5
ASSRRNQPQH